This T cell receptor beta chain was recovered during a study of blood T cells in healthy people across ages (dated by TCRdb to the mid-2010s). General notes on the study: Template switching captured roughly one uniquely barcoded TCR beta cDNA molecule per two T cells in model experiments. The study measured age-related changes in TCR beta repertoire diversity using deep sequencing normalized with unique cDNA molecular identifiers. The donors were split into four age groups: young (average 16 years), middle-aged (around 40), aged (around 67) and long-lived (82). To avoid experimental bias, donors of different ages were spread randomly across the sequencing lanes. For two donors (one aged 18 to 29 and one aged 80 or older), the study analyzed two additional independent replicas of 1 million unique cDNA reads from the same blood draw. Results the study describes overall, beyond this receptor: Because the CMV infection status of the donors was unknown, age-related changes in expanded clonotypes may potentially have been confounded. Compared with the aged group, the long-lived group had more naive CD4+ T cells, fewer expanded clones and increased TCR diversity, suggesting age selection. Estimates of total diversity from one million sequenced T cells were regarded as lower bounds and underestimates. Observed TCR beta diversity per million T cells fell roughly linearly with age, and a significant reduction was already apparent by age around 44. The percentage of naive T cells measured by flow cytometry correlated strongly with observed TCR beta diversity. Conclusive comparison of naive and antigen-experienced compartments was prevented by the profiling of bulk unsorted PBMCs.

This clonotype came up a few times. Its antigen has not been determined. There are no base qualities to consult, and no much larger clone falls within one base. Library method: 5' RACE. Sequencing was carried out with an Illumina HiSeq 2500. A second PCR of roughly 7 to 11 cycles was run with a J-beta primer mix and a sample-barcoded 5' primer. Each TCR beta cDNA molecule received a unique molecular identifier from a template-switch 5' adaptor carrying 12 random nucleotides. Each sample yielded at least 3 million CDR3-containing paired-end reads. First-strand cDNA synthesis was performed from all RNA using the Mint cDNA synthesis kit, with priming by a TRBC-specific oligonucleotide. Following uracil-DNA glycosylase treatment, a first 18-cycle PCR with universal primers M1SS and BC2_uni_R was performed on all cDNA. As for the authors' bioinformatics: Each sample was normalized by randomly selecting 1 million high-quality reads, each carrying a distinct molecular identifier. Instead of being binned into consensus sequences, reads that shared molecular identifiers were thrown out. CDR3 identification, clonotype clustering and error correction used MiTCR with a Q25 quality threshold and the strictest error-elimination algorithm. A nonparametric unseen species model with Euler transformation was used to estimate a lower bound on total TCR beta diversity. The public reads were run again by TCRdb, first through fastp at Q25 and then through MiXCR, and only productive beta chains were kept. Each CDR3 protein gets just one entry, which takes the most common genes and DNA from the rows behind it. TCRdb's processing, not the authors' own work, is the source of the V and J calls. The sample contains roughly 930,000 distinct CDR3 sequences, around 46% of them found a single time. The ten largest clones represent 10% to 15% of the sample.

The V end loses 5 bases and the J end loses 0 bases, and a stretch of 10 bases separates them. The germline V gene provides CDR1 ENHRY and CDR2 SYGVKD. There are 14 amino acids in the CDR3, from cysteine to phenylalanine inclusive. The sequence is cut down to CDR3 DNA, 42 bases in frame from base 1. The roughly 37 donors, aged roughly 6 to 95 years, were systemically healthy Caucasian individuals from Russia. Each donor gave approximately 9.4 milliliters of peripheral blood, drawn into EDTA-treated Vacutainer tubes. Ficoll-Paque density-gradient centrifugation was used to isolate PBMCs, with at least 6 million obtained per sample. Trizol reagent was used to extract total RNA from the PBMCs, yielding at least 6 micrograms per sample. The percentages of naive CD45RAhigh/CD27high T cells were determined by flow cytometry on a PBMC aliquot from every donor.

The TCR was taken from a man younger than 45 in good health. The sample taken for sequencing was blood. The chain is made from TRBV10-3 and TRBJ1-2; the D region possibly corresponds to TRBD1 (5 bases align). The nucleotides are TGTGCCATCAGTTGGGACGGATCTAACTATGGCTACACCTTC. Translated, this gives CAISWDGSNYGYTF.